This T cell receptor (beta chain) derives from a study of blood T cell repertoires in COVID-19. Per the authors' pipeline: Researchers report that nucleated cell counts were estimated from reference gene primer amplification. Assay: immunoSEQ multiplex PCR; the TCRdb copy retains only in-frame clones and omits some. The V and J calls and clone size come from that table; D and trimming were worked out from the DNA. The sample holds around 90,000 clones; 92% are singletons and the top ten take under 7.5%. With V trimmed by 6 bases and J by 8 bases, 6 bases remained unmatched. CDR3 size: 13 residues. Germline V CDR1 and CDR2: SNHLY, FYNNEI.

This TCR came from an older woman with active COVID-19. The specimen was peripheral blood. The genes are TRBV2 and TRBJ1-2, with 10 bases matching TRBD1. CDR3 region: CASRRDRGEGYTF. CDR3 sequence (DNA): TGTGCCAGCAGACGGGACAGGGGCGAGGGCTACACCTTC.